This T cell receptor beta chain was documented in a study of blood T cell repertoires in COVID-19. This CDR3 has 15 residues. The germline V gene has CDR1 SNHLY and CDR2 FYNNEI. V gave up 6 bases and J gave up 10 bases; unmatched junction bases: 11. Generated by immunoSEQ multiplex PCR, the TCRdb table keeps only in-frame clones and is missing some. The repertoire holds around 430,000 clones, approximately 88% seen once, with 10% to 15% in the top ten. The rearrangement joins TRBV2 to TRBJ1-6; TRBD1 matches 8 bases. The sequenced material came from peripheral blood. The source of this sequence is a woman aged 50 to 60 with COVID-19, enrolled during active disease. This chain's CDR3 is CASRGDRNSVSPLHF. CDR3 nucleotide sequence: TGTGCCAGCAGAGGGGACAGGAATTCAGTCTCACCCCTCCACTTT.